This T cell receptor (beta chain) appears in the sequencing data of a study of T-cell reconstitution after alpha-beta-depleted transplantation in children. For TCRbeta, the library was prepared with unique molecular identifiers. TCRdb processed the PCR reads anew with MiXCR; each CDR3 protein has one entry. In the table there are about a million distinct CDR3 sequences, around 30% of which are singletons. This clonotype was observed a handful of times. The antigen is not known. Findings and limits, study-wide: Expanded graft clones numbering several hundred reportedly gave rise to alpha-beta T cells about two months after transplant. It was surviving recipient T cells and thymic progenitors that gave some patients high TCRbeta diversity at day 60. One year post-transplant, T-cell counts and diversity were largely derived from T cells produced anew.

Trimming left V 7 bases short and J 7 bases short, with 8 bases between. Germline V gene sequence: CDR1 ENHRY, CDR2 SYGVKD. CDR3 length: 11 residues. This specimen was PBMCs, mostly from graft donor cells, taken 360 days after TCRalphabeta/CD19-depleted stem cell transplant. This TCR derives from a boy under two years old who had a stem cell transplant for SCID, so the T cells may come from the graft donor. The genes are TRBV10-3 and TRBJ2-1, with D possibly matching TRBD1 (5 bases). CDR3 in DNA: TGTGCCATCACCACAGGTAATGAGCAGTTCTTC. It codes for CAITTGNEQFF.